These 4 T cell receptor beta chains share one sample of origin, sequenced in a study of beta chain features in type 1 diabetes. Expressed TCRB transcripts were sequenced after all isolated RNA was converted to cDNA. Clones were sequenced by immunoSEQ multiplex PCR, and TCRdb holds only the in-frame ones, with some missing. The sample consists of a few hundred thousand clones, around a tenth of them appearing once. The antigens these receptors bind are not known. Notes on the study in general: Moderate but significant shortening of TCRB CDR3s was recorded in all four CD4+ subsets from Type 1 diabetes patients.

Sample: central memory CD4+ T cells from blood. These receptors all come from a man aged 25 to 40 with type 1 diabetes.

This clone was seen many times. Other DNA sequences within the sample encode an identical CDR3. V gene TRBV28 combines with J gene TRBJ2-5, with D unresolved. V shed 1 base and J shed 1 base, with 4 bases lying between them. Germline V gives CDR1 MDHEN, CDR2 SYDVKM. The CDR3 consists of 13 residues. This CDR3 is CASSLLSQETQYF. As DNA, the CDR3 is TGTGCCAGCAGTTTATTGTCCCAAGAGACCCAGTACTTC.

J is TRBJ1-1 and V is TRBV7-9; no clear D. With 1 base removed from V and 1 base from J, the gap between germline ends came to 7 bases. The length of the CDR3 is 14 residues. CDR1 is SEHNR and CDR2 is FQNEAQ in the germline V gene (reference sequence). The CDR3 spells CASSLEMGNTEAFF. Here the CDR3 DNA reads TGTGCCAGCAGCTTAGAGATGGGGAACACTGAAGCTTTCTTT.

The chain combines TRBV5-1 with TRBJ2-2; 7 bases agree with TRBD2. CDR1 is SGHRS and CDR2 is YFSETQ in the germline V gene. V lost 3 bases to trimming and J lost 4 bases; unmatched junction nucleotides: 3. CDR3 length: 14 residues. In nucleotides, the CDR3 is TGCGCCAGCAGCTCTAGCGGTCCCACCGGGGAGCTGTTTTTT. Translation gives CASSSSGPTGELFF.

This clone was recorded many times. This sequence joins TRBV11-2 and TRBJ2-7, with 7 bases fitting TRBD1. This CDR3 region has 13 residues. Germline V CDR1 and CDR2: SGHAT, FQNNGV. With V trimmed by 1 base and J by 5 bases, 2 bases remained unmatched. The CDR3 region is CASSLGQGDEQYF. For the CDR3, the DNA is TGTGCCAGCAGCTTAGGGCAGGGGGACGAGCAGTACTTC.